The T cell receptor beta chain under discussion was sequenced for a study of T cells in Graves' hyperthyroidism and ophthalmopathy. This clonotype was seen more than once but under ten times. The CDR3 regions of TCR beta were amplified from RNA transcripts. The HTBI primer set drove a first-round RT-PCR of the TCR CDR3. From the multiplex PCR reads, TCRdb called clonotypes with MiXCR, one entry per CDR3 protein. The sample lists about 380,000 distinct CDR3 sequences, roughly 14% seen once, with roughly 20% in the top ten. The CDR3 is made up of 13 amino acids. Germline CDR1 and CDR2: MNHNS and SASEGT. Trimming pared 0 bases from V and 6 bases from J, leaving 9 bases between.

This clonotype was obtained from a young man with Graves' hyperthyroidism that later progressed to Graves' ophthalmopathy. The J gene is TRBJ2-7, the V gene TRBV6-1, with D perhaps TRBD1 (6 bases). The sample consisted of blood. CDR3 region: CASSEAGAGEQYF. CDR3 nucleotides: TGTGCCAGCAGTGAAGCGGGGGCTGGCGAGCAGTACTTC.